This T cell receptor beta chain was retrieved from a study of blood T cell repertoires in COVID-19. In the study overall: Italy, Spain and the United States were the sources of the convalescent and acute COVID-19 samples. In each case, the material was cDNA or gDNA derived from T cells, B-cell-depleted T cells, or PBMCs.

As handled by the study authors: Estimation of nucleated cell counts relied on the amplification of reference gene primers. This table comes from immunoSEQ multiplex PCR, and its TCRdb copy is limited to in-frame clones, with some not included. V, J and clone size are those of that table, while D and trimming were read from the DNA. The sample holds approximately 390,000 clones, roughly 88% seen once. The receptor's source is a woman aged 40 to 50 with acute COVID-19. Sequenced input: PBMCs or T cells enriched from blood (not recorded which).

The CDR3, as DNA: TGCAGTGCTAGTCGGACAGGGGTGAACAATGAGCAGTTCTTC. Amino acids: CSASRTGVNNEQFF. V usage is TRBV20-1 and J usage is TRBJ2-1; TRBD1 matches 9 bases. The V gene end was trimmed by 3 bases and the J gene end by 5 bases; junction bases not matched to a gene: 5. Germline CDR1 reads DFQATT; CDR2 reads SNEGSKA (reference sequence). CDR3 length: 14 residues.